A single T cell receptor beta chain is shown here with its context. Its antigen remains undetermined. Per-base quality was not reported, and no clone a single base away is much larger than it. This specimen comes from a study of blood T cells in healthy people across ages (dated by TCRdb to between 2014 and 2017). About the investigation overall: In model experiments, roughly one uniquely barcoded TCR beta cDNA molecule per two T cells was captured by template switching. Four age groups were formed from the donors: young (average about 15 years), middle-aged (just under 40), aged (under 70) and long-lived (around 82). Using the same blood draw, the study looked at two additional independent replicas of 1 million unique cDNA reads for two donors, one aged 18 to 30 and the other aged 80 or older. The study measured age-related changes in TCR beta repertoire diversity using deep sequencing normalized with unique cDNA molecular identifiers. Donors of different ages were randomly distributed across sequencing lanes to avoid experimental bias. What the work shows at the level of the full study, not this receptor alone: There was a strong correlation between observed TCR beta diversity and the percentage of naive T cells measured by flow cytometry. Since profiling was done on bulk unsorted PBMCs, naive and antigen-experienced compartments could not be conclusively compared. Estimates of total diversity based on one million sequenced T cells were regarded as lower bounds and as underestimates. As age increased, observed TCR beta diversity per million T cells dropped in a roughly linear way, and a significant reduction was already evident by age 40. Compared with the aged group, the long-lived group had more naive CD4+ T cells, fewer expanded clones and increased TCR diversity, suggesting age selection. Because the CMV infection status of the donors was unknown, age-related changes in expanded clonotypes may potentially have been confounded.

Trimming leaves V shorter by 6 bases and J shorter by 6 bases, with the junction holding 1 base beyond the gene matches. In the germline V gene, CDR1 corresponds to SNHLY and CDR2 to FYNNEI. Measured from the cysteine to the phenylalanine, the CDR3 is 11 residues long. Only the CDR3 region is kept as DNA, spanning 33 bases read in frame from base 1. Library construction relied on 5' RACE. Data came from an Illumina HiSeq 2500. The second PCR ran for roughly 6 to 11 cycles and used a J-beta primer mix along with a sample-barcoded 5' primer. Each TCR beta cDNA molecule received a unique molecular identifier from a template-switch 5' adaptor carrying 12 random nucleotides. Each sample yielded at least 2.5 million CDR3-containing paired-end reads. The Mint cDNA synthesis kit, primed by a TRBC-specific oligonucleotide, was used to synthesize first-strand cDNA from all RNA. All cDNA was treated with uracil-DNA glycosylase and then went through a first 18-cycle PCR with the universal primers M1SS and BC2_uni_R. The authors' analysis ran thus. For normalization, 1 million high-quality reads were randomly selected from each sample, with every read carrying a distinct molecular identifier. Reads with shared molecular identifiers were discarded instead of being binned into consensus sequences. MiTCR, with a Q25 quality threshold and the strictest error-elimination algorithm, was used for CDR3 identification, clonotype clustering and error correction. Lower-bound total TCR beta diversity was estimated with a nonparametric unseen species model using Euler transformation. The raw public reads went through TCRdb reprocessing: fastp at Q25, MiXCR clone calling, in-frame beta chains kept. Each entry merges the rows of one CDR3 protein and shows their most common DNA and genes. The V and J calls here are based on TCRdb, not the publication. Here the sample has about 1.4 million distinct CDR3 sequences; roughly 64% occur a single time. The top ten clones comprise 5.5% to 8% of the sample.

Donors were a few dozen systemically healthy Caucasian individuals from Russia aged 6 to 90 years. Each donor gave roughly 9.5 milliliters of peripheral blood, collected into EDTA-treated Vacutainer tubes. Ficoll-Paque density-gradient centrifugation was used to isolate PBMCs, with at least 6.5 million obtained per sample. Trizol reagent was used to extract total RNA from PBMCs, with at least 6 micrograms per sample. Naive CD45RAhigh/CD27high T cell percentages were measured by flow cytometry on a PBMC aliquot from every donor. This sequence was found in a man between 18 and 35 years old in good health. This receptor chain uses TRBV2 and TRBJ1-1; 7 of the junction bases match TRBD1. Specimen: blood. CDR3 sequence: CASSGTAEAFF. The sequenced DNA: TGTGCCAGCAGCGGGACAGCTGAAGCTTTCTTT.